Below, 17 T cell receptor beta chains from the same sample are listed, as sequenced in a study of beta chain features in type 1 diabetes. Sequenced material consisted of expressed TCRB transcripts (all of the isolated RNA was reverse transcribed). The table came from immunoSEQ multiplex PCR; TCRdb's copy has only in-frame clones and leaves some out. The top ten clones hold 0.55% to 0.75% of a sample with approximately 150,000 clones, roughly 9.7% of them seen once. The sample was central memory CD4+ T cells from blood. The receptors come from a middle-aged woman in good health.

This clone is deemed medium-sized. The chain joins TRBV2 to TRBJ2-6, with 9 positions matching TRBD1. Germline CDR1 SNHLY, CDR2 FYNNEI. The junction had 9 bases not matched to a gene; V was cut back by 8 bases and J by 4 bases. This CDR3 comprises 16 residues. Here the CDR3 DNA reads TGTGCCAGCCGGAGACAGGGGGGGGCCGGGGCCAACGTCCTGACTTTC. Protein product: CASRRQGGAGANVLTF.

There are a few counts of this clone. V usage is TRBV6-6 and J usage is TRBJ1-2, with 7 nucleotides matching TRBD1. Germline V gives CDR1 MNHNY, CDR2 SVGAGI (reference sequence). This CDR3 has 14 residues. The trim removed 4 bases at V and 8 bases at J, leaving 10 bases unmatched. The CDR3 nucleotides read TGTGCCAGCAGTTCCTCAGGGGGGGAATCAGGCTACACCTTC. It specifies CASSSSGGESGYTF.

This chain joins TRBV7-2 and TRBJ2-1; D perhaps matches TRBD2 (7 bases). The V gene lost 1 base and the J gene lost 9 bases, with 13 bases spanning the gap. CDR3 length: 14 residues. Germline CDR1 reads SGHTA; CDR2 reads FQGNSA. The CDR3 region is CASSLVRGGGEQFF. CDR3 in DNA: TGTGCCAGCAGCTTAGTAAGGGGAGGGGGTGAGCAGTTCTTC. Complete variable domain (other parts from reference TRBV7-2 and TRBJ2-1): GAGVSQSPSNKVTEKGKDVELRCDPISGHTALYWYRQSLGQGLEFLIYFQGNSAPDKSGLPSDRFSAERTGGSVSTLTIQRTQQEDSAVYLCASSLVRGGGEQFFGPGTRLTVL.

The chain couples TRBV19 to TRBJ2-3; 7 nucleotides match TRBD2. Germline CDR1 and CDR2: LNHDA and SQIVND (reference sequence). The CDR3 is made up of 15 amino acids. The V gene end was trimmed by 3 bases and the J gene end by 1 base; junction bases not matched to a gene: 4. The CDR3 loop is CASSIGRGGTDTQYF. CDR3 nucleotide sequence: TGTGCCAGTAGTATCGGACGGGGGGGCACAGATACGCAGTATTTT. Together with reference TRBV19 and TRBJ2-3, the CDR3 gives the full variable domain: DGGITQSPKYLFRKEGQNVTLSCEQNLNHDAMYWYRQDPGQGLRLIYYSQIVNDFQKGDIAEGYSVSREKKESFPLTVTSAQKNPTAFYLCASSIGRGGTDTQYFGPGTRLTVL.

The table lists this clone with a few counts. As DNA, the CDR3 is TGTGCCAGCTCCAGGGGGCTCTCAGATACGCAGTATTTT. Amino acid sequence: CASSRGLSDTQYF. The chain joins TRBV7-2 to TRBJ2-3, with 8 bases aligning to TRBD1. The CDR3 totals 13 residues. The V gene end was trimmed by 8 bases and the J gene end by 4 bases; junction bases not matched to a gene: 5. Germline CDR1 SGHTA, CDR2 FQGNSA.

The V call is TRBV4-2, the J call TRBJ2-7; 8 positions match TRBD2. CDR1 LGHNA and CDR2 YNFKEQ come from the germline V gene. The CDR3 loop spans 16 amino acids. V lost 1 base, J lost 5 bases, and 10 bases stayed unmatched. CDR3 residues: CASSQGRGGREDEQYF. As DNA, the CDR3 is TGTGCCAGCAGCCAAGGCCGCGGGGGGAGGGAGGACGAGCAGTACTTC.

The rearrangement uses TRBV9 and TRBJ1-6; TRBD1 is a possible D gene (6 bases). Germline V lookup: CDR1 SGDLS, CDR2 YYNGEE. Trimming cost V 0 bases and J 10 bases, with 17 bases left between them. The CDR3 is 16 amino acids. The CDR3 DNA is TGTGCCAGCAGCGTAGGGGGAGGGGGGGTTGGATCACCCCTCCACTTT. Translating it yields CASSVGGGGVGSPLHF. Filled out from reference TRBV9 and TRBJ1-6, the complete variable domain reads DSGVTQTPKHLITATGQRVTLRCSPRSGDLSVYWYQQSLDQGLQFLIQYYNGEERAKGNILERFSAQQFPDLHSELNLSSLELGDSALYFCASSVGGGGVGSPLHFGNGTRLTVT.

The CDR3 DNA sequence: TGCAGCGTTGAAATTGGCGGGGGGGCGGGGAATGAGCAGTTCTTC. Amino acid sequence: CSVEIGGGAGNEQFF. V and J are TRBV29-1 and TRBJ2-1; TRBD2 matches 9 bases. Germline V CDR1 and CDR2: SQVTM, ANQGSEA. The CDR3 consists of 15 residues. After removal of 2 bases from V and 7 bases from J, the junction contained 9 bases not matched to a gene.

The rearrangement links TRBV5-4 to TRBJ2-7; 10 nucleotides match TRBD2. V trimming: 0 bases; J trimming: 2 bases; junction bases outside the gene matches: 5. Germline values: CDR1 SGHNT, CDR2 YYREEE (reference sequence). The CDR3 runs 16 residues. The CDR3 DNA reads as TGTGCCAGCAGCTTGGATGCTAGCGGGGGCGCCTACGAGCAGTACTTC. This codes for CASSLDASGGAYEQYF.

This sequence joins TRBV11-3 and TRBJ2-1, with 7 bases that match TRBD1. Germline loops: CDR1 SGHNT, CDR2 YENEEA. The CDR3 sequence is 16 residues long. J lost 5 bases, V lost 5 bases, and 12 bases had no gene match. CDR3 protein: CASSKLGTDQNNEQFF. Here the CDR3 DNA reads TGTGCCAGCAGCAAATTGGGGACAGACCAAAACAATGAGCAGTTCTTC.

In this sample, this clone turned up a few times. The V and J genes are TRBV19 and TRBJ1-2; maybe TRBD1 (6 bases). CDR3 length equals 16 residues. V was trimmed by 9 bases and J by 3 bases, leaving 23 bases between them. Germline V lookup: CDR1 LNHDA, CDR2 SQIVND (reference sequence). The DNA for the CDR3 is TGTGCCAGGCCGACCGACTCAGGTCAGGGGTACTATGGCTACACCTTC. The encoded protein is CARPTDSGQGYYGYTF.

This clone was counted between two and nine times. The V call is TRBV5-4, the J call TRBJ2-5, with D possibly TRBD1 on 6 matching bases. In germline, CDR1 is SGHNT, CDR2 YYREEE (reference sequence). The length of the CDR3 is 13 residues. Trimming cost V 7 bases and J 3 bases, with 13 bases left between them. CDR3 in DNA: TGTGCCAGCCAGGGGAGCTCTGAAGAGACCCAGTACTTC. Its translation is CASQGSSEETQYF.

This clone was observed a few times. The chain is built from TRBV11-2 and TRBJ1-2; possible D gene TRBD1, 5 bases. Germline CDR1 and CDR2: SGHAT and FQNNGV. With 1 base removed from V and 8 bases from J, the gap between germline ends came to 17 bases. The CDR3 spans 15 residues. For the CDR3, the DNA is TGTGCCAGCAGCTTAGGGAATACCGGGGGGTCCGGCTACACCTTC. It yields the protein CASSLGNTGGSGYTF.

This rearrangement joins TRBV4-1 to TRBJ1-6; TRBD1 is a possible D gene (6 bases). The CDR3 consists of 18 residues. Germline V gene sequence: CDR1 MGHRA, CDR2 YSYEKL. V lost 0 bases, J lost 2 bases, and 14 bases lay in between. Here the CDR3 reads CASSQDGPTGTYNSPLHF. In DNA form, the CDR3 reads TGCGCCAGCAGCCAAGATGGCCCAACAGGGACCTATAATTCACCCCTCCACTTT.

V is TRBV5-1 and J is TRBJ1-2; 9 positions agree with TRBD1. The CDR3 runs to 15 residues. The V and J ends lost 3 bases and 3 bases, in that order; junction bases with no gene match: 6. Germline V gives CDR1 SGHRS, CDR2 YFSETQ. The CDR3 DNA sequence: TGCGCCAGCAGCTCGGGACAGGGCTCGTACTATGGCTACACCTTC. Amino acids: CASSSGQGSYYGYTF.

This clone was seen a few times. The CDR3 region has the DNA TGTGCCATCAAGGGACCGGGGACTCAACAGTACTTC. It codes for CAIKGPGTQQYF. V is TRBV10-3 and J is TRBJ2-7, with D maybe TRBD2 (6 bases). V lost 7 bases to trimming and J lost 10 bases, with 17 bases between them. Germline V gene lookup returns CDR1 ENHRY and CDR2 SYGVKD. This CDR3 contains 12 residues.

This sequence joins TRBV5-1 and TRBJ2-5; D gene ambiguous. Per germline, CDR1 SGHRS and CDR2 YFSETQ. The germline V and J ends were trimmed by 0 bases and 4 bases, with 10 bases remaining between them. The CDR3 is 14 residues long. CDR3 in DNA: TGCGCCAGCAGCTTGGACAGCCAAAGAGAGACCCAGTACTTC. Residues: CASSLDSQRETQYF.